The sample holds many counts of the clone carrying this T cell receptor (beta chain). A read error may account for a junction end that differs from germline. This entry belongs to a study of regulatory T cells in long-lasting Graves disease. The sample's time point: persistent/refractory GD, antithyroid drugs over 5 years with positive TRAb. Extracted RNA from PBMCs served as the source of the TCR library. iRepertoire HTBI primers and Arm-PCR of CDR3 regions built TCR beta libraries. TCRdb redid the calling of the multiplex PCR reads with MiXCR, one entry per CDR3 protein. Counted here are a few hundred thousand distinct CDR3 sequences, about 25% occurring once; the ten biggest clones make up around 26%. This CDR3 has 15 residues. Germline CDR1 and CDR2: SGHRS and YFSETQ.

This receptor was obtained from a female donor with Graves disease. The specimen was peripheral blood mononuclear cells (PBMCs), collected when the disease was refractory, from a patient treated with antithyroid drugs. The chain joins TRBV5-1 to TRBJ2-6; D gene uncertain. CDR3 protein: CASSLILGGANVLTF. Written as DNA, the CDR3 is TGTGCCAGCAGCTTGATCTTAGGTGGGGCCAACGTCCTGACTTTC.